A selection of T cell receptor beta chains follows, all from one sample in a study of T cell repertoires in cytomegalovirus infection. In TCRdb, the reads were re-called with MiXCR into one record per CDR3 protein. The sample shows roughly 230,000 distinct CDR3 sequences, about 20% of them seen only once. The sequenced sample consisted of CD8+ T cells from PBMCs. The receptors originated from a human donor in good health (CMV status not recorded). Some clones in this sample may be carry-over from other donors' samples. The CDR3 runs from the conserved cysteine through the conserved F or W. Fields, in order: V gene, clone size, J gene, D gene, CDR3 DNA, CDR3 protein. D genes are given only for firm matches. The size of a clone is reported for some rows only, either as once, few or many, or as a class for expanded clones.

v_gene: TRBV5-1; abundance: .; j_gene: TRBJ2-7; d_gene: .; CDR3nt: TGCGCCAGCAGCATTAACAATCGGGGATCAACCTACGAGCAGTACTTC; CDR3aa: CASSINNRGSTYEQYF
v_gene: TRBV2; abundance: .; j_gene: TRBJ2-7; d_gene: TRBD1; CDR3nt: TGTGCCAGCACCAAAAGTCGGACAGGAAGAGAGCAGTACTTC; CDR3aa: CASTKSRTGREQYF
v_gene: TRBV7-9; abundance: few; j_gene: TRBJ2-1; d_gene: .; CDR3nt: TGTGCCAGCAGCGACTACGATGAGCAGTTCTTC; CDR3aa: CASSDYDEQFF
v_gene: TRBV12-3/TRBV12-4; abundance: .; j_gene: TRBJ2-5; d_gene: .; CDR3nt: TGTGCCAGCAGCCCCGGGGGACCCTTCCAAGAGACCCAGTACTTC; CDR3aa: CASSPGGPFQETQYF
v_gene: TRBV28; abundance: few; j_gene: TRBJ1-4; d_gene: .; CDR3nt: TGTGCCAGCAGTTCCTATCGGGGGGCAACTAATGAAAAACTGTTTTTT; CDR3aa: CASSSYRGATNEKLFF
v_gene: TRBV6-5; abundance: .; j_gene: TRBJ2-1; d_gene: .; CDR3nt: TGTGCCAGCAGTTACTCGACAGCCTACAATGAGCAGTTCTTC; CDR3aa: CASSYSTAYNEQFF
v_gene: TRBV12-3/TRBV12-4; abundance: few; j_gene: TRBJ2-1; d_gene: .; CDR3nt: TGTGCCAGCAGTTCGGATGGGGCCCTCCGTTACAATGAGCAGTTCTTC; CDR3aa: CASSSDGALRYNEQFF
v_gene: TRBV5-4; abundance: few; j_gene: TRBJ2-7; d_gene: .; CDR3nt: TGTGCCAGCAGCTTGGCAGGAACGTCCTACGAGCAGTACTTC; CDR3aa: CASSLAGTSYEQYF
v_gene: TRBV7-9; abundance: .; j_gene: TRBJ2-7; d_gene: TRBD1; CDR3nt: TGTGCCAGCAGCCCGGGACAGGGCGGAGTGGAGCAGTACTTC; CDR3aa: CASSPGQGGVEQYF
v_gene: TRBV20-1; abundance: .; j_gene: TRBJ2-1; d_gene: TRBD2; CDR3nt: TGCAGTGCTAGAGATAGGGACCCCAGCGGGGGCCTTACCTACAATGAGCAGTTCTTC; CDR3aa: CSARDRDPSGGLTYNEQFF
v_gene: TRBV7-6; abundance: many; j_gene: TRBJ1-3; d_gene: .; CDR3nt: TGTGCCAGCAGCGCCTCTGGAAACACCATATATTTT; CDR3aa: CASSASGNTIYF
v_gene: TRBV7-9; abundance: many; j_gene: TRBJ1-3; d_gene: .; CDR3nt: TGTGCCAGCAGCGGGGCCGAAAACACCATATATTTT; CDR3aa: CASSGAENTIYF
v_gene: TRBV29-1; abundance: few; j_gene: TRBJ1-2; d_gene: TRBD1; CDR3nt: TGCAGCGTTGAAGATGGAAGACAGGGCTATGGCTACACCTTC; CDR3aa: CSVEDGRQGYGYTF
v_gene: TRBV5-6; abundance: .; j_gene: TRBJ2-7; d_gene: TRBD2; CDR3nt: TGTGCCAGCAGCCTGACTAGCGGACCTCCCAACGAGCAGTACTTC; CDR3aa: CASSLTSGPPNEQYF
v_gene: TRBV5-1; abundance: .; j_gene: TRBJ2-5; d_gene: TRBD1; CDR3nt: TGCGCCAGCGGAGATAAGACAGGGGCTCGGGAGACCCAGTACTTC; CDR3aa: CASGDKTGARETQYF
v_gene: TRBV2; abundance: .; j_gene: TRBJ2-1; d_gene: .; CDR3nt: TGTGCCGGCAGAGAGACTTCCAGCTCCTACAATGAGCAGTTCTTC; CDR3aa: CAGRETSSSYNEQFF
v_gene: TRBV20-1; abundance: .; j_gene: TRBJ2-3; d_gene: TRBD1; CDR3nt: TGCAGTGCCACCTGGGACAGCGTTCTTGGAGATACGCAGTATTTT; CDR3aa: CSATWDSVLGDTQYF
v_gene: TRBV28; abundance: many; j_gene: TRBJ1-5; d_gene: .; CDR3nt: TGTGCCAGCAGTACTGAAGGGAGAGGACAGCCCCAGCATTTT; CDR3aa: CASSTEGRGQPQHF
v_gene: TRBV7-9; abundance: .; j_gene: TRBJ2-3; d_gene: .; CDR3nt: TGTGCCGGGCGGAGACGGTACACAGATACGCAGTATTTT; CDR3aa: CAGRRRYTDTQYF
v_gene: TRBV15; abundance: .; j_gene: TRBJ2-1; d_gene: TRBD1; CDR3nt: TGTGCCACCAGCAGAGATATGAGTAGGGGGCTCTACAATAAGCAGTTCTTC; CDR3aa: CATSRDMSRGLYNKQFF
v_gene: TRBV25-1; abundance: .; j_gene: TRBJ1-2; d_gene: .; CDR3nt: TGTGCCAGCAGTGAATACAGGTCCGGCTACACCTTC; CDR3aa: CASSEYRSGYTF
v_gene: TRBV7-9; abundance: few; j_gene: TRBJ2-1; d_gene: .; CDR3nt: TGTGCCAGCAGCTTATCGGCTGATTACAATGAGCAGTTCTTC; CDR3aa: CASSLSADYNEQFF
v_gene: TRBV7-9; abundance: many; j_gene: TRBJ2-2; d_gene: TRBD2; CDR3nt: TGTGCCAGCAGCTTCGGAGCGGGGAAGGGGGAGCTGTTTTTT; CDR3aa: CASSFGAGKGELFF
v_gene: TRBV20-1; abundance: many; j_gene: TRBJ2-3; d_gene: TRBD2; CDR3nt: TGCAGTGCCTACCCTACTAGCGGGGGCACAGATACGCAGTATTTT; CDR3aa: CSAYPTSGGTDTQYF
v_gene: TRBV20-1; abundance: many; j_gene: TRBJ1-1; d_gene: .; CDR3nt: TGCAGTGCTAGAGATCTCCAGGCGGCAACTGAAGCTTTCTTT; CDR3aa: CSARDLQAATEAFF
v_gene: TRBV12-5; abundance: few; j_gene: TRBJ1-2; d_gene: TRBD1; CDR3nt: TGTGCTAGTGGTTTGTCCCCGGACAGGGACTATGGCTACACCTTC; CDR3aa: CASGLSPDRDYGYTF
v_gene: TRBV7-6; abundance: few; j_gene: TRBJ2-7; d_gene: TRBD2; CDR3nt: TGTGCCAGCAGCTTCTCTAGCGGGGGGTACTACGAGCAGTACTTC; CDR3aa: CASSFSSGGYYEQYF
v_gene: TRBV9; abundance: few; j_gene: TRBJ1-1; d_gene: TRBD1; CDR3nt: TGTGCCAGCAGCGTAAGCGGGACAGGAGAACTACTATTT; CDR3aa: CASSVSGTGELLF
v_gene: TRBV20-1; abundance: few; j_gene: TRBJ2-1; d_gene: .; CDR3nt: TGCAGTGCTAGAGTGCCTAACAATGAGCAGTTCTTC; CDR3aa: CSARVPNNEQFF
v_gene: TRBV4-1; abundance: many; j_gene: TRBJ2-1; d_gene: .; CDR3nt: TGCGCCAGCAGCCAAGTCGACAGCCAGTACAATGAGCAGTTCTTC; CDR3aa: CASSQVDSQYNEQFF
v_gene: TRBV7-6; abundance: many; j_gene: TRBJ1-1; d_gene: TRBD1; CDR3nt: TGTGCCAGCAGCTTACCCGGGACAGGGAACACTGAAGCTTTCTTT; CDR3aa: CASSLPGTGNTEAFF
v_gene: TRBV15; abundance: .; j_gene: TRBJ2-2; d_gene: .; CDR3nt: TGTGCCACCACCCTTGGGACGAACACCGGGGAGCTGTTTTTT; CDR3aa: CATTLGTNTGELFF
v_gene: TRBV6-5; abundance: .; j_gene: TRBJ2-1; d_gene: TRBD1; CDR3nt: TGTGCCAGCAGGACAATAGGACAGGGGGCCTGGAATGAGCAGTTCTTC; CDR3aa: CASRTIGQGAWNEQFF
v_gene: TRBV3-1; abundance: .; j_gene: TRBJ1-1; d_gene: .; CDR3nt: TGTGCCAGCAGCCAAGATCAACAGGGCACTGAAGCTTTCTTT; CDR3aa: CASSQDQQGTEAFF
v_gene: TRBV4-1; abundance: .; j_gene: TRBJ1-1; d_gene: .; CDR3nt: TGCGCCAGCAGCCAAGGTAGGACTGCGAACACTGAAGCTTTCTTT; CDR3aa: CASSQGRTANTEAFF
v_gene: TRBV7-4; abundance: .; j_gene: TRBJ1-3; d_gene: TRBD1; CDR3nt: TGTGCCAGCAGCCCAGGGGACAGGGCGCCTGGAAACACCGTATATTTT; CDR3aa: CASSPGDRAPGNTVYF
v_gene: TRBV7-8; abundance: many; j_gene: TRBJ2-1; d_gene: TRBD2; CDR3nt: TGTGCCAGCAGCCCCTCGGGGGGGGGCGTCGATGAGCAGTTCTTC; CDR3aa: CASSPSGGGVDEQFF
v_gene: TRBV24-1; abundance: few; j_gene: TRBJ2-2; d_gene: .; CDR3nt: TGTGCCACCAGTGATTATAGGTCTCTCACCGGGGAGCTGTTTTTT; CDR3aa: CATSDYRSLTGELFF
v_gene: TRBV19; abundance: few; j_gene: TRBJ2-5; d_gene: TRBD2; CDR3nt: TGTGCCAGTAGTATCCGACTAGCGGGTCAAGAGACCCAGTACTTC; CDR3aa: CASSIRLAGQETQYF
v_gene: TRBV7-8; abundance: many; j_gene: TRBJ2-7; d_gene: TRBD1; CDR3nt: TGTGCCAGCAGCAACAGGGGGCTCCCCTACGAGCAGTACTTC; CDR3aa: CASSNRGLPYEQYF
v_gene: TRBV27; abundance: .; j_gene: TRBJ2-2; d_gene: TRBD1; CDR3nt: TGTGCCAGCAGTTCTCAGGGGGCTACGGGGGAGCTGTTTTTT; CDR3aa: CASSSQGATGELFF
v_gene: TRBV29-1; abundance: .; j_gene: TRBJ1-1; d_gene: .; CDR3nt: TGCAGCGTTGAAGATGCGGGGGGCCCTGAAGCTTTCTTT; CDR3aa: CSVEDAGGPEAFF
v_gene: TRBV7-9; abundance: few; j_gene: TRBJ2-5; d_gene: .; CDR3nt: TGTGCCAGCAGCTTAGTCGACAGCCGGTTTTTGCTGGACTTC; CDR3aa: CASSLVDSRFLLDF
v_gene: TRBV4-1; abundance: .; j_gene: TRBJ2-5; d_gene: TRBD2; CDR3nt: TGCGCCAGCAGCCAAGCGCTGGCGGGGGGGCCCCAGACCCAGTACTTC; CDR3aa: CASSQALAGGPQTQYF
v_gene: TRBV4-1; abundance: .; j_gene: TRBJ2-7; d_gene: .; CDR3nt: TGCGCCAGCAGCCAAGAGGAGGTAGAGGGCTCCTACGAGCAGTACTTC; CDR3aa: CASSQEEVEGSYEQYF
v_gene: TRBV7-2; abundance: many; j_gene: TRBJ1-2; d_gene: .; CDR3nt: TGTGCCAGCAGCTTATTTGTCCTTGACAGTTATGGCTACACCTTC; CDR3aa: CASSLFVLDSYGYTF
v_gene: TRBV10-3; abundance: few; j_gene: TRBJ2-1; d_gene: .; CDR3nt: TGTGCCATCAGTAGACAGGTTAGGGGCAATGAGCAGTTCTTC; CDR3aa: CAISRQVRGNEQFF
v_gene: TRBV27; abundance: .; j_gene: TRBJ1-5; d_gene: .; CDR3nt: TGTGCCAGCAGTTTAGATCTAGGGGAGCCCCAGCATTTT; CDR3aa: CASSLDLGEPQHF